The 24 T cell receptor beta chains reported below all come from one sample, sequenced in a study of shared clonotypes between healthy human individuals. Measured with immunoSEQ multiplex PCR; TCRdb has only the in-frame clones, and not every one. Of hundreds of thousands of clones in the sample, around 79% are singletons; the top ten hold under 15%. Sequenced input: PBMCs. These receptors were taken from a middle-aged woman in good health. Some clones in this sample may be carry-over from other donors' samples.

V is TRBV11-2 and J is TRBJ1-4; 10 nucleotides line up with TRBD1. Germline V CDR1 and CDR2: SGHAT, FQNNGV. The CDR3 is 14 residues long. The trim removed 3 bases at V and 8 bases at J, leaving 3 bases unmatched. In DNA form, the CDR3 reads TGTGCCAGCAGCTTGACAGGGGGCAACGAAAAACTGTTTTTT. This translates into CASSLTGGNEKLFF.

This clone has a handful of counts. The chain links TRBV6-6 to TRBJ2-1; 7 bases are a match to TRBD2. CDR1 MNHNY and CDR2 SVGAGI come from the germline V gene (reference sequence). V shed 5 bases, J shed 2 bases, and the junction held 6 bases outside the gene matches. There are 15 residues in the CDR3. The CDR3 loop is CASSLERETYNEQFF. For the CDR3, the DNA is TGTGCCAGCAGTCTCGAGCGGGAAACCTACAATGAGCAGTTCTTC.

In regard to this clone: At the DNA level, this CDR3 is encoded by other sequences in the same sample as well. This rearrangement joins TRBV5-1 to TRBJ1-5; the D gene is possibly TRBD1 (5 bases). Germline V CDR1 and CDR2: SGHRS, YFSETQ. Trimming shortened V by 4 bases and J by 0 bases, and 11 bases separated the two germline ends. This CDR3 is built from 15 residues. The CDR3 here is CASSLAGNSNQPQHF. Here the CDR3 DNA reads TGCGCCAGCAGCCTAGCAGGGAATAGCAATCAGCCCCAGCATTTT. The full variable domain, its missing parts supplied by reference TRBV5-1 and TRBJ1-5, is KAGVTQTPRYLIKTRGQQVTLSCSPISGHRSVSWYQQTPGQGLQFLFEYFSETQRNKGNFPGRFSGRQFSNSRSEMNVSTLELGDSALYLCASSLAGNSNQPQHFGDGTRLSIL.

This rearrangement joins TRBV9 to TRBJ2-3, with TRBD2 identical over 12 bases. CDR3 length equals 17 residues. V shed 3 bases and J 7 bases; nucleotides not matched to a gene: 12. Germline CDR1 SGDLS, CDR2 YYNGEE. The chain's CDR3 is CASSGRPRLAGVNTQYF. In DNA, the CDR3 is TGTGCCAGCAGCGGCCGCCCCAGACTAGCGGGAGTAAATACGCAGTATTTT. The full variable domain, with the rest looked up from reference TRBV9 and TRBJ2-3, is DSGVTQTPKHLITATGQRVTLRCSPRSGDLSVYWYQQSLDQGLQFLIQYYNGEERAKGNILERFSAQQFPDLHSELNLSSLELGDSALYFCASSGRPRLAGVNTQYFGPGTRLTVL.

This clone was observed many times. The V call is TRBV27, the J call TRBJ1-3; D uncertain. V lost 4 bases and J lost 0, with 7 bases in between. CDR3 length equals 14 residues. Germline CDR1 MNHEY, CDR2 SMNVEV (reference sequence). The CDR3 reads CASSSLGSGNTIYF. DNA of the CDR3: TGTGCCAGCAGTTCCCTAGGCTCTGGAAACACCATATATTTT.

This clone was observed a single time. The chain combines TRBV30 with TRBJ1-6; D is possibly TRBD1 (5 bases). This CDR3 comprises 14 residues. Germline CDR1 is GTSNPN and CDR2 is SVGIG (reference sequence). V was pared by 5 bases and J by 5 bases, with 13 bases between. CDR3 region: CAWATGPNNSPLHF. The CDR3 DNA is TGTGCCTGGGCTACAGGACCCAATAATTCACCCCTCCACTTT.

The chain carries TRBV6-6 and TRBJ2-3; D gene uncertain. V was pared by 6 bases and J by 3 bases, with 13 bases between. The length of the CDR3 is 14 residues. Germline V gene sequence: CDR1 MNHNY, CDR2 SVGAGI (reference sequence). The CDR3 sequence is CASRDVGQTDTQYF. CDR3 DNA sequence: TGTGCCAGCAGGGACGTGGGTCAGACAGATACGCAGTATTTT.

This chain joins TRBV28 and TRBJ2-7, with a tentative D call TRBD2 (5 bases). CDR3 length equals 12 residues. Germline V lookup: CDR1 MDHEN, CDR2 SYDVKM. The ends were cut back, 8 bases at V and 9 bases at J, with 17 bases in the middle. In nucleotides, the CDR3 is TGTGCCAGCCGTAGAAGCAACCTAGCGCAGTACTTC. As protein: CASRRSNLAQYF.

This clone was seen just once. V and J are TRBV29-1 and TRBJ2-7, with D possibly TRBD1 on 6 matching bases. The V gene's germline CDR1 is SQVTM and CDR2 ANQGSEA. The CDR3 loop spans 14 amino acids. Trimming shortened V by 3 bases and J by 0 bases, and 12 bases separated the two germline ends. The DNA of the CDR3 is TGCAGCGTTGATAGGGGGTTAGGCTCCTACGAGCAGTACTTC. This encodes CSVDRGLGSYEQYF.

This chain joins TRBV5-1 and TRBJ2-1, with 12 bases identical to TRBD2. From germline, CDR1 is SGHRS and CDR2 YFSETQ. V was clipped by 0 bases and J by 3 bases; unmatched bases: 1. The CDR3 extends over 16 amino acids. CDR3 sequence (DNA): TGCGCCAGCAGCTTGGCTAGCGGGAGGGGCTACAATGAGCAGTTCTTC. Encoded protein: CASSLASGRGYNEQFF.

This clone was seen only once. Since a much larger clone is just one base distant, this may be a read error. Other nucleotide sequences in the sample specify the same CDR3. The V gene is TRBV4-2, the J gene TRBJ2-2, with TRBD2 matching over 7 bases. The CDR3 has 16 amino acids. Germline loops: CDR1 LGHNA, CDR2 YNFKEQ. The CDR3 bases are TGTGCCAGCAGCCAAGGGGGGACTATTAACACCGGGGAGCTGTTCTTT. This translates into CASSQGGTINTGELFF.

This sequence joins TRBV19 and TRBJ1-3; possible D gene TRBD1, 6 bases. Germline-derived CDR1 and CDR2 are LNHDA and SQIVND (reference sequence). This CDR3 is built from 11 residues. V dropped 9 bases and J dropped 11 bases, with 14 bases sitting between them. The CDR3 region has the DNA TGTGCCAGCGGACAGAATATCCCCATATATTTT. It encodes CASGQNIPIYF.

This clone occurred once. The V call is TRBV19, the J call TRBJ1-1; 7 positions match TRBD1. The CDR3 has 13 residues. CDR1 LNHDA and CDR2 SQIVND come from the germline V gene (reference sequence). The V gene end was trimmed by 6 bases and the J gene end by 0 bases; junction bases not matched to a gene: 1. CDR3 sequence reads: CASRQGMNTEAFF. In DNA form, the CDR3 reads TGTGCCAGTAGACAGGGGATGAACACTGAAGCTTTCTTT.

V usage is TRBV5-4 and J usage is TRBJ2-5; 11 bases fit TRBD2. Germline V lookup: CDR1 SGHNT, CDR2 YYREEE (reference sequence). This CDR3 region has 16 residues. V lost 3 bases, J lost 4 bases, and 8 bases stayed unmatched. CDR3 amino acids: CASSSGGLAGGETQYF. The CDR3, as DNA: TGTGCCAGCAGCTCCGGCGGCCTAGCGGGAGGAGAGACCCAGTACTTC.

The CDR3 loop is CAWSVRLGLAGGGSYEQYF. DNA of the CDR3: TGTGCCTGGAGTGTACGTTTAGGACTAGCGGGAGGAGGTTCCTACGAGCAGTACTTC. The J gene is TRBJ2-7, the V gene TRBV30; 14 nucleotides match TRBD2. Germline CDR1 is GTSNPN and CDR2 is SVGIG (reference sequence). This CDR3 comprises 19 residues. J was trimmed by 1 base and V by 0 bases; bases with no gene match: 11.

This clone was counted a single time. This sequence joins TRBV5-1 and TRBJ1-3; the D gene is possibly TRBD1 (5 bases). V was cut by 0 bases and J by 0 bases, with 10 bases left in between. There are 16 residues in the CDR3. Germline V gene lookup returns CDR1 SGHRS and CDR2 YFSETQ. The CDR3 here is CASSLEGPRSGNTIYF. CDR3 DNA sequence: TGCGCCAGCAGCTTGGAGGGGCCCCGCTCTGGAAACACCATATATTTT.

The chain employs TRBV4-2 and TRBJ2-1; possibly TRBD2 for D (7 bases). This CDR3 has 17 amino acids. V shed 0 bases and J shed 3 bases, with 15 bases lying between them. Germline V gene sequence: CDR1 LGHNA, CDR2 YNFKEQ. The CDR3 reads CASSQDWGGGLYNEQFF. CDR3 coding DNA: TGTGCCAGCAGCCAAGATTGGGGAGGGGGGCTCTACAATGAGCAGTTCTTC.

The CDR3 protein is CASSQGTGSMNTEAFF. CDR3 coding DNA: TGTGCCAGCAGCCAAGGGACAGGCTCGATGAACACTGAAGCTTTCTTT. The chain is built from TRBV14 and TRBJ1-1; 7 bases align to TRBD1. This CDR3 comprises 16 residues. Trimming took 1 base from V and 0 from J; bases not matched to a gene: 5. CDR1 is SGHDN and CDR2 is FVKESK in the germline V gene.

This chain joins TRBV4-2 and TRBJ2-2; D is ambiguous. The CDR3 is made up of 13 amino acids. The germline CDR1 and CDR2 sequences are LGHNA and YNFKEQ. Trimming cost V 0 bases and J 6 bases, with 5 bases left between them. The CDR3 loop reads CASSQESAGELFF. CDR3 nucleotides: TGTGCCAGCAGCCAAGAATCGGCCGGGGAGCTGTTTTTT.

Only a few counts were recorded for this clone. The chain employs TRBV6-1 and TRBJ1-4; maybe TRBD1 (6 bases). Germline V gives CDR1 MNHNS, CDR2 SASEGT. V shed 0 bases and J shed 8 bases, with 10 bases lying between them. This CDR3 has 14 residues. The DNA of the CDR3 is TGTGCCAGCAGTGAAGCGGACAGTGTAGAAAAACTGTTTTTT. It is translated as CASSEADSVEKLFF.

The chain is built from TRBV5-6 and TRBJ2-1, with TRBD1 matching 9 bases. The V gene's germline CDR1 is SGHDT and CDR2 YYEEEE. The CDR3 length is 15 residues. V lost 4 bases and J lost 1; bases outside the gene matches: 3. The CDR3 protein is CASSLDRGSYNEQFF. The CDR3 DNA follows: TGTGCCAGCAGCCTCGACAGGGGGTCCTACAATGAGCAGTTCTTC.

CDR3 loop: CASSRSRSSYATNEKLFF. The CDR3 coding sequence is TGTGCCAGCAGCCGGTCCAGGTCGTCTTATGCAACTAATGAAAAACTGTTTTTT. The chain couples TRBV28 to TRBJ1-4; D gene unclear. The CDR3 extends over 18 amino acids. V was trimmed by 6 bases and J by 0 bases, leaving 20 bases between them. Germline CDR1 and CDR2: MDHEN and SYDVKM. Full variable domain (outside the CDR3, taken from reference TRBV28 and TRBJ1-4): DVKVTQSSRYLVKRTGEKVFLECVQDMDHENMFWYRQDPGLGLRLIYFSYDVKMKEKGDIPEGYSVSREKKERFSLILESASTNQTSMYLCASSRSRSSYATNEKLFFGSGTQLSVL.

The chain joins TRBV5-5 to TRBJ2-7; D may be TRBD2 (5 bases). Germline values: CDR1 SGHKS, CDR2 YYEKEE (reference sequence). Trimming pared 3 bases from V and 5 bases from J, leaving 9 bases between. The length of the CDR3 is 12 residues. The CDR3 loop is CASSSWGDEQYF. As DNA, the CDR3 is TGTGCCAGCAGCTCGTGGGGAGACGAGCAGTACTTC.

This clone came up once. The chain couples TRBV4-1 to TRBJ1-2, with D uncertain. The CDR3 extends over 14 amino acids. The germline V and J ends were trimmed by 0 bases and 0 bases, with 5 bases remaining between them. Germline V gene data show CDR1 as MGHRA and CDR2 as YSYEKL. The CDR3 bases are TGCGCCAGCAGCCAAGATCCAGCTAACTATGGCTACACCTTC. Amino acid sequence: CASSQDPANYGYTF.